The clone carrying this T cell receptor beta chain occurred a few times. A multiplex PCR was run with 60 Vbeta primers and 13 Jbeta primers. The protocol was immunoSEQ multiplex PCR, while the TCRdb copy is restricted to in-frame clones and leaves out a portion. The sample has more than 200,000 clones, 65% to 90% seen once. This sample is part of a study of cytomegalovirus exposure and HLA in healthy donors. CDR1 is MNHEY, CDR2 SVGAGI, per germline. V dropped 6 bases and J dropped 0; count of bases not matched to a gene: 2. CDR3 size: 14 residues. Sequencing was carried out using PBMCs. The chain carries TRBV6-5 and TRBJ2-1, with 7 bases matching TRBD2. This clonotype was sampled from a girl between 5 and 17 years old in good health and CMV-seronegative. In DNA, the CDR3 is TGTGCCAGCAGCCGGGACTACTCCTACAATGAGCAGTTCTTC. This translates into CASSRDYSYNEQFF.